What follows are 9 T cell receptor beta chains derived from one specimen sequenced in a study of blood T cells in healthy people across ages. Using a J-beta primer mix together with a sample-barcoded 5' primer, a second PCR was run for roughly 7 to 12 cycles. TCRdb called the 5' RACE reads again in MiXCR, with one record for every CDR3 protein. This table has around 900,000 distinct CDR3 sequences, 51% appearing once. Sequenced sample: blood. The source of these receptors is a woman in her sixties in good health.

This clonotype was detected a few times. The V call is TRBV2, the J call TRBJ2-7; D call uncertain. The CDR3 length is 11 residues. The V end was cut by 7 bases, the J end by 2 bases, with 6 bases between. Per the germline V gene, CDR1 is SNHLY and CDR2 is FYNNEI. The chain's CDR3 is CASTYTYEQYF. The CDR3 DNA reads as TGTGCCAGCACCTACACCTACGAGCAGTACTTC.

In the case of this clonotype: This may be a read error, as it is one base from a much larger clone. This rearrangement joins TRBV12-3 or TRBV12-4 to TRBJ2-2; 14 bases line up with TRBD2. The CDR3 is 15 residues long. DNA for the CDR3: TGTGCCGGCAGTTTGGGACTAGCGGGAGTCGGGGAGCTGTTTTTT. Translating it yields CAGSLGLAGVGELFF.

The CDR3 sequence: CASSQVTGGPYEQYF. The CDR3 bases are TGTGCCAGCAGCCAAGTGACAGGGGGTCCCTACGAGCAGTACTTC. The V and J genes are TRBV14 and TRBJ2-5, with TRBD1 matching over 9 bases. The DNA end lines up better with TRBJ2-7; the J call may be wrong. The CDR3 totals 15 residues. Germline CDR1 is SGHDN and CDR2 is FVKESK.

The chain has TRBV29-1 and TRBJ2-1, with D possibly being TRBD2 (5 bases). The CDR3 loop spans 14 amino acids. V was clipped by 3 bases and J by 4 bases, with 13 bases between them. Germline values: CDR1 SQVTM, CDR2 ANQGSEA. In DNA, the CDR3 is TGCAGCGTTGAGTACGGGATAAGGTACAATGAGCAGTTCTTC. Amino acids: CSVEYGIRYNEQFF.

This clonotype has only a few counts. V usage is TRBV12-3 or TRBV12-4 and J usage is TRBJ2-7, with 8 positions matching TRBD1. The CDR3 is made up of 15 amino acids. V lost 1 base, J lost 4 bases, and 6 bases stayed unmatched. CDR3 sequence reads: CASSLGGTGLYEQYF. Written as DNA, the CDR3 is TGTGCCAGCAGTTTAGGGGGGACAGGTCTTTACGAGCAGTACTTC.

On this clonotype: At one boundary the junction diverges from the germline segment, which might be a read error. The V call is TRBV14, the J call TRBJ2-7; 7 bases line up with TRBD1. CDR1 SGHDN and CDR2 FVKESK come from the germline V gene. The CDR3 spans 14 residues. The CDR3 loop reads CASSQDWTGYEQYF. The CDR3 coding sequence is TGCGCCAGCAGCCAAGATTGGACAGGCTACGAGCAGTACTTC.

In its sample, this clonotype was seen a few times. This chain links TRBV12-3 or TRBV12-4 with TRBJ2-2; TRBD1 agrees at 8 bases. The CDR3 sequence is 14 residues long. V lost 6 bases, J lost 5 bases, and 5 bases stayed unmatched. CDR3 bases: TGTGCCAGCAGGGACAGGGTAACTACCGGGGAGCTGTTTTTT. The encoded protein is CASRDRVTTGELFF.

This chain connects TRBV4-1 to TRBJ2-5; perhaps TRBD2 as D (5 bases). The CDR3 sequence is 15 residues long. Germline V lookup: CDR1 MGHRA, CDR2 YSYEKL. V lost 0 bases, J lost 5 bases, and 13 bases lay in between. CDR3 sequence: CASSQEERLGETQYF. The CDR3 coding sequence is TGCGCCAGCAGCCAAGAGGAGCGGTTGGGGGAGACCCAGTACTTC.

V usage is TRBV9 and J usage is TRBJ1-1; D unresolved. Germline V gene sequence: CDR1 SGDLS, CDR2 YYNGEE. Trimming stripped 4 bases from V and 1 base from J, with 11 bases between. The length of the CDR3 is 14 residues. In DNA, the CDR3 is TGTGCCAGCAGCATTTGGAGTGGGAACACTGAAGCTTTCTTT. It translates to CASSIWSGNTEAFF.